This TCR beta chain was documented in a study of response to subunit inactivated influenza vaccine. Only a few counts were recorded for this clonotype. From the RT-PCR reads, TCRdb called clonotypes with MiXCR, one entry per CDR3 protein. The data hold roughly 620,000 distinct CDR3 sequences, with approximately 11% observed a single time. This CDR3 has 15 residues. Germline-derived CDR1 and CDR2 are MNHEY and SVGEGT. Between the trimmed V and J ends, which lost 6 bases and 0 bases, there was a span of 9 bases. This same sample was also taken into another study, of T cells expressing NK-cell markers. This second study notes: It was by 5'RACE template switching with UMIs that TCR beta cDNA was made. According to the study, TCR beta repertoires originated from sorted CD3+CD56+NKG2C+, CD3+CD56+NKG2C- and CD3+CD56-NKG2C+ T cells. The sequencing cohort of eight donors included seven HCMV-seropositive individuals and one seronegative individual. What restricted sorting to alpha-beta TCR T cells in several experiments was an anti-gamma-delta TCR antibody.

The chain recombines TRBV6-2 or TRBV6-3 with TRBJ2-6; no definite D call. Sequencing was performed on PBMCs from blood, taken on the day of vaccination. The clonotype was recovered from a man aged 50-60 years who received an inactivated influenza vaccine. The CDR3: CASRPLFSGANVLTF. The CDR3 bases are TGTGCCAGCAGGCCCCTTTTCTCTGGGGCCAACGTCCTGACTTTC.